The 25 T cell receptor beta chains reported below all come from one sample, sequenced in a study of CXCR3-negative and CXCR3-positive naive CD8 T cells. General study results and limits: TRB CDR3s were more hydrophobic in CXCR3-positive than in CXCR3-negative naive cells.

The authors made the TRB cDNA libraries by 5' RACE using UMI labels. Using the 5' RACE reads, TCRdb records one entry per CDR3 protein without DNA. The sample's table shows over 150,000 distinct CDR3 sequences. For these TCRs, the target antigens are not known. What was sequenced was naive CXCR3+ CD8+ T cells from blood. This sample's subset: CD45RO-CCR7+CD27+CD95- naive CD8+ T cells expressing CXCR3 (TNR3+). Receptors originate from a human donor in good health. Some clones in this sample may be carry-over from other donors' samples.

V and J are TRBV29-1 and TRBJ2-7; TCRdb designates TRBD1, a call that cannot be tested without DNA. Germline values: CDR1 SQVTM, CDR2 ANQGSEA. The CDR3 runs to 14 residues. CDR3 sequence reads: CSVEGGERGYEQYF.

The V gene is TRBV9, the J gene TRBJ2-3; TCRdb picks TRBD2, but there is no DNA to check that call. The CDR3 sequence is 16 residues long. Germline V gives CDR1 SGDLS, CDR2 YYNGEE. The CDR3 protein is CASSAGTSGFTDTQYF.

The genes are TRBV12-3 or TRBV12-4 and TRBJ2-3; TCRdb's assignment of TRBD1 cannot be checked, as there is no DNA. This CDR3 has 14 residues. CDR3 sequence: CASSYPTGPDTQYF.

The chain uses TRBV5-1 and TRBJ2-1; TCRdb reports TRBD1, a call that lacks DNA to check it against. The CDR3 runs to 14 residues. Per germline, CDR1 SGHRS and CDR2 YFSETQ. This chain's CDR3 is CASSYRTSYNEQFF.

The V gene is TRBV7-9, the J gene TRBJ2-7; TCRdb's assignment of TRBD2 cannot be checked, as there is no DNA. The length of the CDR3 is 12 residues. Germline V gene sequence: CDR1 SEHNR, CDR2 FQNEAQ (reference sequence). This chain's CDR3 is CASAGDTYEQYF.

V gene TRBV4-2 combines with J gene TRBJ1-4; TCRdb calls TRBD1, which cannot be checked without DNA. CDR3 length: 16 residues. The germline gives CDR1 LGHNA, CDR2 YNFKEQ. The CDR3 here is CASSAGRGQGNEKLFF.

The chain uses TRBV7-6 and TRBJ2-7; TCRdb reports TRBD1, a call that lacks DNA to check it against. The CDR3 extends over 15 amino acids. Per the germline V gene, CDR1 is SGHVS and CDR2 is FNYEAQ. The chain's CDR3 is CASSSGQGFKDEQYF.

The chain employs TRBV2 and TRBJ2-7; the TCRdb D gene call, TRBD1, has no DNA to confirm it. There are 15 residues in the CDR3. The germline V gene has CDR1 SNHLY and CDR2 FYNNEI. This chain's CDR3 is CASSPSGGGSYEQYF.

The gene calls are TRBV20-1 and TRBJ2-1; TCRdb picks TRBD2, but there is no DNA to check that call. CDR1 is DFQATT and CDR2 is SNEGSKA in the germline V gene (reference sequence). The CDR3 has 15 amino acids. CDR3 protein: CSARGPGLVFDEQFF.

The V call is TRBV29-1, the J call TRBJ2-1; TCRdb's D call of TRBD1 is untestable without DNA. The CDR3 has 14 amino acids. Germline V CDR1 and CDR2: SQVTM, ANQGSEA. CDR3: CSVVSQGGGNEQFF.

The CDR3 is CASSSRVGNEQFF. The chain uses TRBV28 and TRBJ2-1; TCRdb designates TRBD2, a call that cannot be tested without DNA. CDR3 size: 13 residues. Germline V gives CDR1 MDHEN, CDR2 SYDVKM.

J is TRBJ2-7 and V is TRBV12-3 or TRBV12-4; there is no DNA to check the TCRdb D call of TRBD1. The CDR3 is made up of 18 amino acids. The CDR3: CASSLSSRGRAGSYEQYF.

This chain joins TRBV6-5 and TRBJ2-2. Germline-derived CDR1 and CDR2 are MNHEY and SVGAGI. CDR3 length: 16 amino acids. CDR3 residues: CASSNNPHHRGGELFF.

The genes are TRBV6-5 and TRBJ2-7; checking the TCRdb D call of TRBD2 is not possible without DNA. The CDR3 spans 15 residues. Per germline, CDR1 MNHEY and CDR2 SVGAGI. The CDR3 spells CASSWGLAVSYEQYF.

The rearrangement uses TRBV9 and TRBJ2-1; TCRdb proposes TRBD2, but this gene call is untestable without DNA. CDR1 SGDLS and CDR2 YYNGEE come from the germline V gene. The CDR3 is 15 amino acids. The CDR3 loop reads CASTVGAGEHNEQFF.

The chain combines TRBV5-6 with TRBJ2-5; TCRdb picks TRBD2, but there is no DNA to check that call. Germline values: CDR1 SGHDT, CDR2 YYEEEE. The CDR3 is 15 residues long. CDR3 region: CASSLGTAVQETQYF.

The genes are TRBV5-1 and TRBJ2-5; TCRdb's D call, TRBD2, is unchecked because there is no DNA. CDR3 size: 17 residues. CDR1 is SGHRS, CDR2 YFSETQ, per germline. The CDR3 here is CASSFGARGGAMETQYF.

The CDR3 sequence: CASSQGGYEQFF. The rearrangement uses TRBV4-1 and TRBJ2-1; the TRBD1 assignment by TCRdb is unverifiable without DNA. Germline V gene sequence: CDR1 MGHRA, CDR2 YSYEKL. CDR3 size: 12 residues.

The chain recombines TRBV4-2 with TRBJ1-4; the D gene TCRdb calls, TRBD1, cannot be checked with no DNA. The CDR3 spans 20 residues. Germline values: CDR1 LGHNA, CDR2 YNFKEQ. The CDR3 loop reads CASSQEFNGAPGQGNEKLFF.

The V and J genes are TRBV6-6 and TRBJ1-5. The CDR3 is 12 amino acids. Germline values: CDR1 MNHNY, CDR2 SVGAGI (reference sequence). This chain's CDR3 is CASSYENQPQHF.

The V and J genes are TRBV12-3 or TRBV12-4 and TRBJ2-2; TCRdb names TRBD1, which stays unverified in the absence of DNA. The CDR3 runs 19 residues. The chain's CDR3 is CASSHPLVVGGTNTGELFF.

V and J are TRBV5-8 and TRBJ2-7; checking the TCRdb D call of TRBD2 is not possible without DNA. The germline CDR1 and CDR2 sequences are SGHTS and YDEGEE. This CDR3 has 16 amino acids. CDR3 residues: CASSLLSGASSYEQYF.

The V and J genes are TRBV9 and TRBJ2-1; TCRdb designates TRBD2, a call that cannot be tested without DNA. The CDR3 runs 19 residues. CDR1 and CDR2 from the germline V gene are SGDLS and YYNGEE. CDR3 region: CASSGDPSASGGTYNEQFF.

V usage is TRBV7-3 and J usage is TRBJ2-3; TCRdb gives TRBD1 as the D gene, but with no DNA this cannot be confirmed. CDR3 length equals 16 residues. Germline V gene sequence: CDR1 SGHTA, CDR2 FQGTGA. The CDR3 sequence: CASSTPGGGGTDTQYF. Based on the CDR3 plus reference TRBV7-3 and TRBJ2-3, the full variable domain is GAGVSQTPSNKVTEKGKYVELRCDPISGHTALYWYRQSLGQGPEFLIYFQGTGAADDSGLPNDRFFAVRPEGSVSTLKIQRTERGDSAVYLCASSTPGGGGTDTQYFGPGTRLTVL.

The V and J genes are TRBV7-2 and TRBJ2-7; without DNA, the TCRdb call of TRBD2 cannot be checked. The germline CDR1 and CDR2 sequences are SGHTA and FQGNSA. The CDR3 consists of 13 residues. CDR3 amino acids: CASSLDLSYGQYF.